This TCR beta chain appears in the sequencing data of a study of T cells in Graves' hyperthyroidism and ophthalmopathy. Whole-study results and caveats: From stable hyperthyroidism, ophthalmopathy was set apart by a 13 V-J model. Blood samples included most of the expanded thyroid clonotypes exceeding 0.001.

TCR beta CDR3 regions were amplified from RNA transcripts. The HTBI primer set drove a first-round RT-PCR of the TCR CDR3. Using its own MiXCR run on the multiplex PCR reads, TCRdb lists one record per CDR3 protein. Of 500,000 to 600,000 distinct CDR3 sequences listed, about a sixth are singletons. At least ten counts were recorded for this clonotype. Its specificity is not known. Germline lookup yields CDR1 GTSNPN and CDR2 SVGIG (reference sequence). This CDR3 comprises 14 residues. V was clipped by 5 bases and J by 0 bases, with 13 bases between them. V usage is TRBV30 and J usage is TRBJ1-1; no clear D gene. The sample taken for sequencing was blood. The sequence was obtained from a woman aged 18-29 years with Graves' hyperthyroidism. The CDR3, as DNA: TGTGCCTGGGGTCCCAGGACCCTGAACACTGAAGCTTTCTTT. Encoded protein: CAWGPRTLNTEAFF.